Many counts were recorded for the clone carrying this T cell receptor (beta chain). This specimen comes from a study of read filtering for tumor transcriptome and immune sequencing. For the study at large: Whole-transcriptome libraries were prepared after DNase treatment. IR-seq gave about 4.05 to 11 million TCR reads per sample; RNA-seq gave roughly 80 to 1,300.

This library used around 400 ng RNA and molecular barcoded adaptors spanning alpha/delta and beta/gamma chains. TCRdb reprocessed the reads with MiXCR, giving one entry per CDR3 protein. The table has 120,000 or so distinct CDR3 sequences, 10% to 15% seen once; the top ten hold more than 9.5%. The CDR3 is 13 residues long. Trimming cost V 6 bases and J 8 bases, with 17 bases left between them. CDR1 DFQATT and CDR2 SNEGSKA come from the germline V gene (reference sequence). The sequence derives from a donor at least 40 years old with multiple myeloma. Sequencing input: a population of CD138-negative cells sorted from bone marrow. This sequence joins TRBV20-1 and TRBJ2-1; D is ambiguous. DNA for the CDR3: TGCAGTGCAACGGCCGGCCCCTGGGATGAGCAGTTCTTC. Its translation: CSATAGPWDEQFF.